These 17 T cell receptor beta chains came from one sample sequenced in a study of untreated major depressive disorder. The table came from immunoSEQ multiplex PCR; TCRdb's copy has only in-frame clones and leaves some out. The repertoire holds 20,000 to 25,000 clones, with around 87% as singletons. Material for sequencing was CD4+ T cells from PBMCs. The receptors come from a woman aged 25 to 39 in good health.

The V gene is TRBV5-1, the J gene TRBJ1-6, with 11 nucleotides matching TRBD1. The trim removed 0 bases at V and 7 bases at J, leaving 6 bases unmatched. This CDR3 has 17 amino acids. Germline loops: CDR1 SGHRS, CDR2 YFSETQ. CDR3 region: CASSLVRGQGENSPLHF. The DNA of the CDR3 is TGCGCCAGCAGCTTGGTAAGGGGACAGGGGGAAAATTCACCCCTCCACTTT. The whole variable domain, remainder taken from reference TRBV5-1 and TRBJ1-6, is KAGVTQTPRYLIKTRGQQVTLSCSPISGHRSVSWYQQTPGQGLQFLFEYFSETQRNKGNFPGRFSGRQFSNSRSEMNVSTLELGDSALYLCASSLVRGQGENSPLHFGNGTRLTVT.

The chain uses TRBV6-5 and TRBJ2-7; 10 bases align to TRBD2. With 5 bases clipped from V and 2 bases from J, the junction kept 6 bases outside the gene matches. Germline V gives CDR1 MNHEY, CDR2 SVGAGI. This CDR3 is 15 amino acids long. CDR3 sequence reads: CASSTLAGDTYEQYF. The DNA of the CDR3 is TGTGCCAGCAGTACCCTAGCGGGGGACACCTACGAGCAGTACTTC.

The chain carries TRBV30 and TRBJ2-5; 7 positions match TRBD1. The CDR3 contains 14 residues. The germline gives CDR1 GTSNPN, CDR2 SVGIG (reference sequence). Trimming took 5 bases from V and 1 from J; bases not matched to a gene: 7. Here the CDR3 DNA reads TGTGCCTGGGAGCGAGGGACAGCCCAAGAGACCCAGTACTTC. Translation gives CAWERGTAQETQYF.

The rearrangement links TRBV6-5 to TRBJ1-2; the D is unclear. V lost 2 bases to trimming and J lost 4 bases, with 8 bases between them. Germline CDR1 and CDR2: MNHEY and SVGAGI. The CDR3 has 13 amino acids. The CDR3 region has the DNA TGTGCCAGCAGTTACCGGGGAGGCTATGGCTACACCTTC. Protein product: CASSYRGGYGYTF.

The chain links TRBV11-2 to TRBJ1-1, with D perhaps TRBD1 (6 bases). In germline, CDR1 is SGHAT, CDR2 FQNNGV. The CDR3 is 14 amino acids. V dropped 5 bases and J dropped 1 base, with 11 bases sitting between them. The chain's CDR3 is CASSRSRGNTEAFF. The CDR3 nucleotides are TGTGCCAGCAGCCGCAGCAGGGGGAACACTGAAGCTTTCTTT.

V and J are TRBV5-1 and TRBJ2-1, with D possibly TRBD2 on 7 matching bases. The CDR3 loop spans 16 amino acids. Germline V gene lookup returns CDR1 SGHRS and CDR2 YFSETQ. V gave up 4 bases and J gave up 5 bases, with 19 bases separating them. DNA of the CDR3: TGCGCCAGCAGCCCACTAGCCGGGGGGCATCACAATGAGCAGTTCTTC. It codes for CASSPLAGGHHNEQFF.

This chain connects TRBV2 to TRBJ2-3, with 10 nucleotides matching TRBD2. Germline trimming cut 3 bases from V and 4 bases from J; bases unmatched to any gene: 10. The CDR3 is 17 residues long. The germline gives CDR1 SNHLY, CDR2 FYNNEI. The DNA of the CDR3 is TGTGCCAGCAGTGACGACATAGCGGGGGGTTGGTCAGATACGCAGTATTTT. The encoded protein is CASSDDIAGGWSDTQYF.

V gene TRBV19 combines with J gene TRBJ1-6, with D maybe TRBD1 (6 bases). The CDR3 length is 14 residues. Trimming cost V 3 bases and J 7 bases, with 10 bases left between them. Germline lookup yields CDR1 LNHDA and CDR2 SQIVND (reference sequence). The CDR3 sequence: CASSIWTDNSPLHF. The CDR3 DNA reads TGTGCCAGTAGTATTTGGACAGACAATTCACCCCTCCACTTT. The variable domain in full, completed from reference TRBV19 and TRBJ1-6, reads DGGITQSPKYLFRKEGQNVTLSCEQNLNHDAMYWYRQDPGQGLRLIYYSQIVNDFQKGDIAEGYSVSREKKESFPLTVTSAQKNPTAFYLCASSIWTDNSPLHFGNGTRLTVT.

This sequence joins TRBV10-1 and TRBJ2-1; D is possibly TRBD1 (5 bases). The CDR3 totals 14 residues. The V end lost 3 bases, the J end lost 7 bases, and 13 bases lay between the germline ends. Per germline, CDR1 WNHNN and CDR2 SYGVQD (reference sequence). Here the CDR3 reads CASSELHRLNEQFF. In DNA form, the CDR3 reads TGCGCCAGCAGTGAATTGCACAGGTTAAATGAGCAGTTCTTC.

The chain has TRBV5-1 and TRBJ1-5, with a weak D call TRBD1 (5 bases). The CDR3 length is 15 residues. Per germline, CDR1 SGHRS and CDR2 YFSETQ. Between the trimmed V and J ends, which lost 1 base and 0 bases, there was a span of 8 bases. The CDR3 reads CASSLQGYSNQPQHF. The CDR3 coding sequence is TGCGCCAGCAGCTTGCAGGGCTATAGCAATCAGCCCCAGCATTTT.

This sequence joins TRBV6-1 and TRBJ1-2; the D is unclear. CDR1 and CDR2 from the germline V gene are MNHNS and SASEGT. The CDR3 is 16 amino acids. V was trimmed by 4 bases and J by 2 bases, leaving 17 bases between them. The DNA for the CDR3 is TGTGCCAGCAGTGCCCCGCGCGGGGTGATAAACTATGGCTACACCTTC. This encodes CASSAPRGVINYGYTF.

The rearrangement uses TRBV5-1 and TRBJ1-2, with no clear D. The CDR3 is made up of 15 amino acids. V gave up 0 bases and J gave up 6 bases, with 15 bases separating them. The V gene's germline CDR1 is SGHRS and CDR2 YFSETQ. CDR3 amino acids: CASSLEPRQRDGYTF. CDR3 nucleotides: TGCGCCAGCAGCTTGGAGCCTCGGCAGAGGGATGGCTACACCTTC.

CDR3 amino acids: CASSFRGGDEKLFF. The CDR3 nucleotides are TGTGCCAGCAGCTTCAGGGGAGGAGATGAAAAACTGTTTTTT. The gene calls are TRBV5-6 and TRBJ1-4; possibly TRBD1 for D (6 bases). Germline CDR1 is SGHDT and CDR2 is YYEEEE. The CDR3 is 14 amino acids. V lost 2 bases, J lost 6 bases, and 11 bases lay in between. Combining the CDR3 with reference TRBV5-6 and TRBJ1-4 gives the whole variable domain DAGVTQSPTHLIKTRGQQVTLRCSPKSGHDTVSWYQQALGQGPQFIFQYYEEEERQRGNFPDRFSGHQFPNYSSELNVNALLLGDSALYLCASSFRGGDEKLFFGSGTQLSVL.

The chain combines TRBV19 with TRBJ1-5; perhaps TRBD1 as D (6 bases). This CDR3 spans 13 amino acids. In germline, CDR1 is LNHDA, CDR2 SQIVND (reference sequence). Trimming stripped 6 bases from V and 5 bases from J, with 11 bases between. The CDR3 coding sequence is TGTGCCAGTAGGCCGGACAGAGATCAGCCCCAGCATTTT. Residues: CASRPDRDQPQHF.

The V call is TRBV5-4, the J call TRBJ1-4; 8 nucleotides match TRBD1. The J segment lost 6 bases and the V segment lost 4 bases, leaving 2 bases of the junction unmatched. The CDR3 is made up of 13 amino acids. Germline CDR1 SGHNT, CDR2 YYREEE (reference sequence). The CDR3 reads CASSPDRDEKLFF. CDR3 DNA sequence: TGTGCCAGCAGCCCGGACAGGGATGAAAAACTGTTTTTT.

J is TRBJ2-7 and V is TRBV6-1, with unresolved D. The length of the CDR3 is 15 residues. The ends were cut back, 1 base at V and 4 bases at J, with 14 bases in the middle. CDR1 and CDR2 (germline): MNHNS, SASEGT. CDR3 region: CASSEVYSIGYEQYF. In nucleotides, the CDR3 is TGTGCCAGCAGTGAAGTGTACTCTATCGGGTACGAGCAGTACTTC.

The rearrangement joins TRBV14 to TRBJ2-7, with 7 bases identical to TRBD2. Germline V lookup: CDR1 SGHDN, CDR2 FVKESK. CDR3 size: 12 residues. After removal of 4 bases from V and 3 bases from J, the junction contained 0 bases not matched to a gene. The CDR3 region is CASSPSGYEQYF. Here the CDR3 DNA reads TGTGCCAGCAGCCCTAGCGGCTACGAGCAGTACTTC.